The 16 T cell receptor beta chains below all came from one sample that was sequenced in a study of T cells in Graves' hyperthyroidism and ophthalmopathy. The TCR beta CDR3 regions underwent amplification using RNA transcripts as the source. An initial round of RT-PCR targeting the TCR CDR3 relied on the HTBI primer set. TCRdb recomputed calls from the multiplex PCR reads with MiXCR, one row per CDR3 protein. The profile shows some 400,000 distinct CDR3 sequences, approximately 14% of them singletons. Sequenced material: blood. These receptors were collected from a woman aged 55 to 70 with Graves' hyperthyroidism.

This chain joins TRBV19 and TRBJ1-5; 9 bases line up with TRBD1. The CDR3 is 14 amino acids. The germline gives CDR1 LNHDA, CDR2 SQIVND (reference sequence). V gave up 5 bases and J gave up 8 bases; unmatched junction bases: 7. CDR3 DNA: TGTGCCAGTAGTGGGCGACAGGGGGTCGAGCCCCAGCATTTT. This gives the protein CASSGRQGVEPQHF.

This clonotype was observed at least ten times. The chain combines TRBV11-2 with TRBJ1-1; maybe TRBD1 (6 bases). The CDR3 is 13 amino acids. V lost 6 bases and J lost 5, with 13 bases in between. Germline V gene data show CDR1 as SGHAT and CDR2 as FQNNGV. CDR3 region: CASRSGAGTEAFF. The CDR3 DNA is TGTGCCAGCAGATCAGGGGCGGGAACTGAAGCTTTCTTT. Together with reference TRBV11-2 and TRBJ1-1, the CDR3 gives the full variable domain: EAGVAQSPRYKIIEKRQSVAFWCNPISGHATLYWYQQILGQGPKLLIQFQNNGVVDDSQLPKDRFSAERLKGVDSTLKIQPAKLEDSAVYLCASRSGAGTEAFFGQGTRLTVV.

In its sample, this clonotype was seen many times. The gene calls are TRBV12-3 or TRBV12-4 and TRBJ2-3, with 10 bases fitting TRBD2. Trimming took 3 bases from V and 3 from J; bases not matched to a gene: 9. The CDR3 covers 17 residues. CDR3 residues: CASSLWLAGELTDTQYF. In DNA form, the CDR3 reads TGTGCCAGCAGTTTGTGGCTAGCGGGAGAACTGACAGATACGCAGTATTTT.

This rearrangement joins TRBV10-3 to TRBJ2-7; TRBD1 is a possible D gene (6 bases). V was trimmed by 6 bases and J by 0 bases, leaving 18 bases between them. Germline CDR1 reads ENHRY; CDR2 reads SYGVKD. The CDR3 totals 16 residues. For the CDR3, the DNA is TGTGCCATCAGGGGAGTAATAGGACAGCCCTCCTACGAGCAGTACTTC. Protein sequence: CAIRGVIGQPSYEQYF.

This clonotype was observed many times. The V and J genes are TRBV20-1 and TRBJ2-1; 10 nucleotides align to TRBD2. Germline CDR1 reads DFQATT; CDR2 reads SNEGSKA (reference sequence). The CDR3 totals 14 residues. The junction had 10 bases not matched to a gene; V was cut back by 2 bases and J by 12 bases. CDR3: CSARNSSGRFPQFF. CDR3 DNA: TGCAGTGCTAGAAATAGTAGCGGGAGGTTTCCGCAGTTCTTC.

The table lists this clonotype with many counts. This rearrangement joins TRBV12-3 or TRBV12-4 to TRBJ2-1, with 7 bases that match TRBD1. This CDR3 spans 13 amino acids. V was clipped by 0 bases and J by 12 bases; unmatched bases: 5. The chain's CDR3 is CASSLARDSGQFF. The CDR3 region has the DNA TGTGCCAGCAGTTTAGCCCGGGACAGCGGGCAGTTCTTC.

The chain carries TRBV5-1 and TRBJ2-2; TRBD2 matches at 9 bases. In germline, CDR1 is SGHRS, CDR2 YFSETQ. V shed 0 bases and J 2 bases; nucleotides not matched to a gene: 8. This CDR3 contains 18 residues. The chain's CDR3 is CASSLVVAGGPNTGELFF. The CDR3, as DNA: TGCGCCAGCAGCTTGGTTGTGGCGGGAGGGCCAAACACCGGGGAGCTGTTTTTT.

The rearrangement links TRBV20-1 to TRBJ2-7; D might be TRBD1 (5 bases). Between the trimmed V and J ends, which lost 6 bases and 4 bases, there was a span of 16 bases. The CDR3 runs to 13 residues. CDR1 and CDR2 (germline): DFQATT, SNEGSKA (reference sequence). The CDR3 reads CSARPARAYEQYF. Here the CDR3 DNA reads TGCAGTGCCCGACCCGCCAGGGCTTACGAGCAGTACTTC.

This clonotype was counted only a few times. This chain links TRBV9 with TRBJ2-7; D possibly uses TRBD1 or TRBD2 (5 bases each). V was pared by 4 bases and J by 1 base, with 12 bases between. The CDR3 totals 14 residues. CDR1 is SGDLS, CDR2 YYNGEE, per germline. CDR3 DNA sequence: TGTGCCAGCAGCCCATCCTGGGGGTCCTACGAGCAGTACTTC. The encoded protein is CASSPSWGSYEQYF.

The chain combines TRBV27 with TRBJ2-5, with TRBD1 identical over 7 bases. V was clipped by 0 bases and J by 4 bases; unmatched bases: 2. This CDR3 comprises 14 residues. The germline CDR1 and CDR2 sequences are MNHEY and SMNVEV (reference sequence). The CDR3, as DNA: TGTGCCAGCAGTTTATCCCCAGGGGGAGAGACCCAGTACTTC. Translated: CASSLSPGGETQYF.

This clonotype has a count of ten or more. This chain joins TRBV20-1 and TRBJ2-3; D not resolved. V lost 6 bases and J 5 bases, leaving 12 bases between the germline ends. This CDR3 comprises 12 residues. Germline CDR1 reads DFQATT; CDR2 reads SNEGSKA (reference sequence). Written as DNA, the CDR3 is TGCAGTGCAGAAGGTCGCAGAGATACGCAGTATTTT. Amino acid sequence: CSAEGRRDTQYF.

In this sample, this clonotype turned up a few times. V gene TRBV4-1 combines with J gene TRBJ2-5; maybe TRBD1 (5 bases). CDR1 is MGHRA and CDR2 is YSYEKL in the germline V gene. This CDR3 contains 17 residues. The V and J ends lost 0 bases and 1 base respectively, with 15 bases between them. Written as DNA, the CDR3 is TGCGCCAGCAGCCAAGAGTGGAATGGGGCCTCCCAAGAGACCCAGTACTTC. Translation gives CASSQEWNGASQETQYF.

This clonotype was picked up many times. The chain has TRBV12-3 or TRBV12-4 and TRBJ1-2, with no clear D. The CDR3 is 15 residues long. The germline V and J ends were trimmed by 6 bases and 3 bases, with 17 bases remaining between them. The CDR3 DNA reads as TGTGCCAGCAGCTCGAGAGGTCTTAACTACTATGGCTACACCTTC. Translation: CASSSRGLNYYGYTF.

This clonotype came up many times. This chain uses TRBV3-1 with TRBJ2-4; 7 bases map to TRBD2. The length of the CDR3 is 13 residues. Germline lookup yields CDR1 LGHDT and CDR2 YNNKEL (reference sequence). V shed 4 bases, J shed 8 bases, and the junction held 5 bases outside the gene matches. CDR3 sequence reads: CASSPRLADIQYF. The CDR3 bases are TGTGCCAGCAGCCCTAGACTAGCAGACATTCAGTACTTC. Complete variable domain (other parts from reference TRBV3-1 and TRBJ2-4): DTAVSQTPKYLVTQMGNDKSIKCEQNLGHDTMYWYKQDSKKFLKIMFSYNNKELIINETVPNRFSPKSPDKAHLNLHINSLELGDSAVYFCASSPRLADIQYFGAGTRLSVL.

Ten or more counts support this clonotype. This rearrangement joins TRBV5-1 to TRBJ2-3; D might be TRBD2 (5 bases). The CDR3 totals 15 residues. Between the trimmed V and J ends, which lost 1 base and 6 bases, there was a span of 15 bases. Germline V CDR1 and CDR2: SGHRS, YFSETQ. Written as DNA, the CDR3 is TGCGCCAGCAGCTTGACGGGGTCCAATCGGGATACGCAGTATTTT. Its protein is CASSLTGSNRDTQYF. The full variable domain, in which reference TRBV5-1 and TRBJ2-3 provide the parts outside the CDR3, is KAGVTQTPRYLIKTRGQQVTLSCSPISGHRSVSWYQQTPGQGLQFLFEYFSETQRNKGNFPGRFSGRQFSNSRSEMNVSTLELGDSALYLCASSLTGSNRDTQYFGPGTRLTVL.

The rearrangement links TRBV20-1 to TRBJ1-5; D is ambiguous. The germline CDR1 and CDR2 sequences are DFQATT and SNEGSKA (reference sequence). CDR3 length: 13 residues. Trimming removed 1 base at V and 5 bases at J, with 9 bases between. The CDR3 region has the DNA TGCAGTGCTAGAGGGGGTCGGGATCAGCCCCAGCATTTT. It specifies CSARGGRDQPQHF.